This TCR beta chain was sequenced for a study of T-cell reconstitution after alpha-beta-depleted transplantation in children. This clonotype was observed at least ten times. V shed 2 bases and J shed 8 bases, with 15 bases lying between them. Germline V gives CDR1 SGHVS, CDR2 FNYEAQ. The CDR3 contains 15 residues. Molecular barcoding with unique molecular identifiers was used for the TCRbeta library. TCRdb analysed the PCR reads with MiXCR anew, one entry per CDR3 protein. This sample has 150,000 to 250,000 distinct CDR3 sequences; 13% to 15% occur once, and the top ten carry over 10%. The source is a human donor who donated a stem cell graft to a child with acute lymphoblastic leukemia. The sample was PBMCs from the stem cell graft donor, taken from the stem cell graft. The chain combines TRBV7-6 with TRBJ1-4; D unresolved. The CDR3 loop reads CASSLSQQAGEKLFF. The DNA for the CDR3 is TGTGCCAGCAGCTTATCCCAGCAGGCTGGGGAAAAACTGTTTTTT.